In this sample, the clone carrying this TCR beta chain turned up a few times. This specimen comes from a study of control samples from healthy donors and cancer patients. Sequencing was performed with immunoSEQ multiplex PCR; in TCRdb, only in-frame clones are kept and a portion is missing. The data hold about 140,000 clones, with more than 85% observed a single time. Sequenced sample: blood. The receptor was derived from a man aged 25-45 years in good health.

CDR3 sequence (DNA): TGCGCCAGCAGACTTAGCGGGGGTGGTGAGCAGTTCTTC. Translation gives CASRLSGGGEQFF. The chain carries TRBV10-2 and TRBJ2-1; 9 bases fit TRBD2. CDR1 is WSHSY and CDR2 is SAAADI in the germline V gene. There are 13 residues in the CDR3. J lost 9 bases, V lost 6 bases, and 6 bases had no gene match.